The next 30 T cell receptor beta chains were all read from a single sample in a study of T cells in Graves' hyperthyroidism and ophthalmopathy. Amplification yielded TCR beta CDR3 regions, with RNA transcripts as the source. Carried out on the TCR CDR3, a first-round RT-PCR used the HTBI primer set. TCRdb passed the multiplex PCR reads through MiXCR, listing each CDR3 protein once. Seen here are 600,000 to 850,000 distinct CDR3 sequences, roughly a sixth observed once, and the top ten hold 16%. The sequencing sample was made of blood. The receptors were sampled from a woman aged 45-65 years with Graves' hyperthyroidism that later progressed to Graves' ophthalmopathy.

This clonotype was counted many times. This CDR3 is CSAKDRSNQPQHF. CDR3 nucleotide sequence: TGCAGTGCTAAGGACAGGAGCAATCAGCCCCAGCATTTT. The chain carries TRBV20-1 and TRBJ1-5, with 7 positions matching TRBD1. After removal of 4 bases from V and 1 base from J, the junction contained 1 base not matched to a gene. This CDR3 has 13 amino acids. Germline V gives CDR1 DFQATT, CDR2 SNEGSKA (reference sequence).

Many counts were recorded for this clonotype. CDR3 DNA: TGTGCCAGCAGCCACCCCTTGACAGGGGTTGAAAAACTGTTTTTT. It encodes CASSHPLTGVEKLFF. This chain connects TRBV3-1 to TRBJ1-4, with 8 positions matching TRBD1. This CDR3 spans 15 amino acids. The germline V gene has CDR1 LGHDT and CDR2 YNNKEL (reference sequence). J lost 7 bases, V lost 3 bases, and 7 bases had no gene match.

This clonotype was seen only a few times. The chain couples TRBV6-5 to TRBJ2-5; D is perhaps TRBD2 (5 bases). This CDR3 is built from 16 residues. CDR1 and CDR2 (germline): MNHEY, SVGAGI. Trimming cost V 2 bases and J 4 bases, with 17 bases left between them. The CDR3: CASSYHYERAGETQYF. The CDR3 coding sequence is TGTGCCAGCAGTTACCACTACGAGAGGGCGGGAGAGACCCAGTACTTC.

This clonotype was observed a handful of times. With a much larger clone just one base away, this may be a read error. The rearrangement uses TRBV11-2 and TRBJ1-1; D is unresolved. This CDR3 contains 13 residues. The germline V gene has CDR1 SGHAT and CDR2 FQNNGV. The CDR3 is CASSSSPNTEASF. The CDR3 coding sequence is TGTGCCAGCAGCTCTTCACCAAACACTGAAGCTTCCTTT.

The V call is TRBV6-1, the J call TRBJ2-3; perhaps TRBD1 as D (5 bases). V was shortened by 2 bases and J by 5 bases, with 14 bases between the two germline ends. Germline CDR1 is MNHNS and CDR2 is SASEGT. The CDR3 totals 15 residues. The CDR3 sequence is CASSEFDSLQDTQYF. The CDR3 DNA sequence: TGTGCCAGCAGTGAATTCGACAGCCTCCAAGATACGCAGTATTTT.

The gene calls are TRBV24-1 and TRBJ1-5; TRBD1 agrees at 7 bases. This CDR3 is built from 16 residues. The germline CDR1 and CDR2 sequences are KGHDR and SFDVKD. The J segment lost 4 bases and the V segment lost 3 bases, leaving 8 bases of the junction unmatched. This CDR3 reads CATSDADREGNQPQHF. CDR3 nucleotides: TGTGCCACCAGTGATGCTGACAGGGAAGGGAATCAGCCCCAGCATTTT.

This clonotype was seen many times. The chain is built from TRBV2 and TRBJ2-6; D is unresolved. This CDR3 contains 15 residues. Germline loops: CDR1 SNHLY, CDR2 FYNNEI. V lost 3 bases, J lost 0 bases, and 6 bases lay in between. In DNA form, the CDR3 reads TGTGCCAGCAGTGATTCGTACTCTGGGGCCAACGTCCTGACTTTC. Translating it yields CASSDSYSGANVLTF.

The gene calls are TRBV12-3 or TRBV12-4 and TRBJ1-2; no clear D. Deletions cut 3 bases from V and 2 bases from J, with 10 bases between. CDR3 length: 14 amino acids. The CDR3 protein is CASSLMRFNYGYTF. CDR3 nucleotide sequence: TGTGCCAGCAGTTTGATGAGGTTCAACTATGGCTACACCTTC.

The sample holds a few counts of this clonotype. V is TRBV11-2 and J is TRBJ2-3, with 14 nucleotides matching TRBD2. Germline V gene sequence: CDR1 SGHAT, CDR2 FQNNGV. The CDR3 is 18 amino acids. The J segment lost 2 bases and the V segment lost 2 bases, leaving 6 bases of the junction unmatched. The CDR3 region has the DNA TGTGCCAGCAGCTTAATTCGGACTAGCGGGGGGATCACAGATACGCAGTATTTT. Protein: CASSLIRTSGGITDTQYF.

Many counts were recorded for this clonotype. V and J are TRBV7-9 and TRBJ2-5, with 8 bases matching TRBD2. The V and J ends lost 3 bases and 4 bases, in that order; junction bases with no gene match: 4. Germline CDR1 and CDR2: SEHNR and FQNEAQ (reference sequence). The CDR3 consists of 14 residues. DNA for the CDR3: TGTGCCAGCAGCTTGATAGCGGGGATAGAGACCCAGTACTTC. Translating it yields CASSLIAGIETQYF. Variable domain in full (rest from reference TRBV7-9 and TRBJ2-5): DTGVSQNPRHKITKRGQNVTFRCDPISEHNRLYWYRQTLGQGPEFLTYFQNEAQLEKSRLLSDRFSAERPKGSFSTLEIQRTEQGDSAMYLCASSLIAGIETQYFGPGTRLLVL.

This sequence joins TRBV9 and TRBJ2-3; no definite D call. The CDR3 spans 16 residues. Germline values: CDR1 SGDLS, CDR2 YYNGEE. Trimming took off 0 bases at V and 1 base at J, with 12 bases between the two ends. CDR3 nucleotides: TGTGCCAGCAGCGTAGCCGGTAGCACTCGCACAGATACGCAGTATTTT. This codes for CASSVAGSTRTDTQYF.

The rearrangement uses TRBV10-3 and TRBJ2-7; 10 nucleotides line up with TRBD2. Germline CDR1 and CDR2: ENHRY and SYGVKD. The CDR3 is 13 amino acids. The V gene end was trimmed by 10 bases and the J gene end by 4 bases; junction bases not matched to a gene: 7. The CDR3 spells CATLGLAVYEQYF. As DNA, the CDR3 is TGTGCCACCCTAGGACTAGCGGTGTACGAGCAGTACTTC.

This clonotype was found many times. The chain has TRBV7-9 and TRBJ1-1; D gene uncertain. From germline, CDR1 is SEHNR and CDR2 FQNEAQ (reference sequence). CDR3 length equals 14 residues. The germline V and J ends were trimmed by 4 bases and 1 base, with 10 bases remaining between them. The CDR3 loop reads CASSWLGENTEAFF. For the CDR3, the DNA is TGTGCCAGCAGCTGGCTGGGTGAGAACACTGAAGCTTTCTTT. The full variable domain, completed using reference TRBV7-9 and TRBJ1-1, is DTGVSQNPRHKITKRGQNVTFRCDPISEHNRLYWYRQTLGQGPEFLTYFQNEAQLEKSRLLSDRFSAERPKGSFSTLEIQRTEQGDSAMYLCASSWLGENTEAFFGQGTRLTVV.

There are many counts of this clonotype. This chain uses TRBV7-9 with TRBJ2-3, with a tentative D call TRBD1 (5 bases). Germline CDR1 and CDR2: SEHNR and FQNEAQ (reference sequence). The V and J ends lost 2 bases and 2 bases respectively, with 11 bases between them. The CDR3 totals 15 residues. The CDR3 sequence is CASSLRAGNTDTQYF. The CDR3, as DNA: TGTGCCAGCAGCTTAAGGGCAGGGAACACAGATACGCAGTATTTT.

About this clonotype itself: A much more abundant neighbour one base away suggests this may be a read error. The CDR3 sequence: CASSLTWTAGGDAQYF. For the CDR3, the DNA is TGTGCCAGCAGCTTAACGTGGACGGCAGGAGGAGATGCGCAGTATTTT. The chain joins TRBV7-3 to TRBJ2-3; a weak D match, TRBD2 (5 bases). CDR1 is SGHTA, CDR2 FQGTGA, per germline. The CDR3 extends over 16 amino acids.

V and J are TRBV27 and TRBJ1-3; TRBD1 aligns across 8 bases. With V trimmed by 5 bases and J by 8 bases, 5 bases remained unmatched. The CDR3 is 13 residues long. CDR1 is MNHEY and CDR2 is SMNVEV in the germline V gene (reference sequence). CDR3 DNA sequence: TGTGCCAGCAGTCGACAGGGGTCAGACACCATATATTTT. This sequence encodes CASSRQGSDTIYF.

Ten or more counts support this clonotype. The chain has TRBV7-9 and TRBJ1-1; D is possibly TRBD1 (6 bases). The CDR3 has 17 residues. V was trimmed by 5 bases and J by 0 bases, leaving 19 bases between them. Germline lookup yields CDR1 SEHNR and CDR2 FQNEAQ (reference sequence). CDR3 DNA: TGTGCCAGCAGCCCCCCGAAGGGGGTTCCAATGAACACTGAAGCTTTCTTT. Protein: CASSPPKGVPMNTEAFF.

This clonotype was counted a few times. J is TRBJ1-1 and V is TRBV29-1, with D possibly matching TRBD1 (5 bases). The germline CDR1 and CDR2 sequences are SQVTM and ANQGSEA. The CDR3 extends over 14 amino acids. V shed 7 bases and J shed 7 bases, with 22 bases lying between them. The CDR3 region is CSATRQPTDGEAFF. CDR3 bases: TGCAGCGCCACCCGACAGCCTACCGATGGTGAAGCTTTCTTT.

The chain has TRBV19 and TRBJ2-2; TRBD1 aligns across 8 bases. The length of the CDR3 is 13 residues. The germline gives CDR1 LNHDA, CDR2 SQIVND (reference sequence). The V segment lost 6 bases and the J segment 6 bases; nucleotides outside the gene matches: 3. The CDR3 region has the DNA TGTGCCAGTAGAGGACAGGGCCCCGGGGAGCTGTTTTTT. Protein product: CASRGQGPGELFF.

In its sample, this clonotype was seen many times. The chain uses TRBV11-2 and TRBJ2-1, with D possibly TRBD1 on 6 matching bases. The CDR3 spans 15 residues. Germline-derived CDR1 and CDR2 are SGHAT and FQNNGV. V lost 6 bases, J lost 0 bases, and 12 bases lay in between. The CDR3 sequence: CASSRDRSSYNEQFF. The CDR3 bases are TGTGCCAGCAGTCGCGACAGGAGCTCCTACAATGAGCAGTTCTTC.

Worth noting for this clonotype: A much larger clone differs from this one at a single base, so this may be a read error. The chain has TRBV12-3 or TRBV12-4 and TRBJ1-1; 8 bases fit TRBD1. This CDR3 has 15 amino acids. V was clipped by 6 bases and J by 3 bases; unmatched bases: 9. The CDR3 region is CASSPPDRVHTEAFF. The CDR3 DNA follows: TGTGCCAGCAGCCCCCCGGACAGGGTCCACACTGAAGCTTTCTTT.

This clonotype was seen ten or more times. V gene TRBV11-2 combines with J gene TRBJ2-3; the D is unclear. CDR1 and CDR2 (germline): SGHAT, FQNNGV. V gave up 1 base and J gave up 0 bases, with 11 bases separating them. The length of the CDR3 is 16 residues. CDR3 nucleotide sequence: TGTGCCAGCAGCTTAGGCTTAGATGGTAGCACAGATACGCAGTATTTT. Translation: CASSLGLDGSTDTQYF.

This chain uses TRBV2 with TRBJ2-2; 13 bases agree with TRBD2. CDR1 and CDR2 (germline): SNHLY, FYNNEI. The J segment lost 7 bases and the V segment lost 6 bases, leaving 14 bases of the junction unmatched. CDR3 length: 18 residues. CDR3 sequence (DNA): TGTGCCAGCAGGCGGACTAGCGGGGGAGTCCTCAGCAGCGGGGAGCTGTTTTTT. Translated, it gives CASRRTSGGVLSSGELFF.

This clonotype was recorded once. This may stem from a read error, because a much larger clone lies one nucleotide away. V gene TRBV11-3 combines with J gene TRBJ2-3, with TRBD2 identical over 7 bases. Germline V gene sequence: CDR1 SGHNT, CDR2 YENEEA. The V and J ends lost 5 bases and 2 bases, in that order; junction bases with no gene match: 7. There are 15 residues in the CDR3. The CDR3 sequence: CASSRGLGDTDTQYF. CDR3 sequence (DNA): TGTGCCAGCAGCCGAGGACTAGGGGACACAGATACGCAGTATTTT.

This clonotype was seen repeatedly, ten times or more. This chain links TRBV2 with TRBJ2-1; 12 nucleotides match TRBD2. J gave up 7 bases and V 5 bases, and 6 bases lay outside the gene matches. This CDR3 has 15 amino acids. The germline gives CDR1 SNHLY, CDR2 FYNNEI. DNA of the CDR3: TGTGCCAGCAGTTGGTCTAGCGGGGGGGTTAATGAGCAGTTCTTC. It specifies CASSWSSGGVNEQFF.

The gene calls are TRBV7-9 and TRBJ1-4; 7 bases are a match to TRBD1. This CDR3 is 15 amino acids long. After removal of 6 bases from V and 3 bases from J, the junction contained 7 bases not matched to a gene. Germline-derived CDR1 and CDR2 are SEHNR and FQNEAQ (reference sequence). In DNA, the CDR3 is TGTGCCAGCAGTACCCCGGGACAGCCTAATGAAAAACTGTTTTTT. Residues: CASSTPGQPNEKLFF.

This clonotype showed up many times. The rearrangement links TRBV7-2 to TRBJ2-1; D may be TRBD1 or TRBD2 (6 bases each). Trimming took off 5 bases at V and 9 bases at J, with 14 bases between the two ends. CDR1 and CDR2 (germline): SGHTA, FQGNSA. The CDR3 runs 13 residues. CDR3 coding DNA: TGTGCCAGCAGCACCAACACGGGGGCTGAGCAGTTCTTC. Its translation: CASSTNTGAEQFF. Full variable domain (rest looked up from reference TRBV7-2 and TRBJ2-1): GAGVSQSPSNKVTEKGKDVELRCDPISGHTALYWYRQSLGQGLEFLIYFQGNSAPDKSGLPSDRFSAERTGGSVSTLTIQRTQQEDSAVYLCASSTNTGAEQFFGPGTRLTVL.

This clonotype was recorded a few times. CDR3 bases: TGCGCCAGCAGTGAGACTAGACAGGTCGCCGGGTACGAGCAGTACTTC. Translated, it gives CASSETRQVAGYEQYF. V and J are TRBV10-2 and TRBJ2-7, with D possibly TRBD1 on 6 matching bases. The CDR3 extends over 16 amino acids. Germline V CDR1 and CDR2: WSHSY, SAAADI. With 2 bases removed from V and 4 bases from J, the gap between germline ends came to 18 bases.

This clonotype has at least ten counts. This chain links TRBV12-3 or TRBV12-4 with TRBJ1-3; the match to TRBD1 covers 10 bases. V dropped 6 bases and J dropped 4; count of bases not matched to a gene: 6. The CDR3 loop spans 15 amino acids. The CDR3 loop reads CASRQRQGAGNTIYF. The CDR3 nucleotides are TGTGCCAGCAGACAAAGACAGGGGGCAGGAAACACCATATATTTT.

This clonotype was observed at least ten times. The chain couples TRBV3-1 to TRBJ2-1; TRBD2 aligns across 16 bases. V lost 0 bases to trimming and J lost 3 bases; unmatched junction nucleotides: 5. The CDR3 extends over 19 amino acids. Per germline, CDR1 LGHDT and CDR2 YNNKEL (reference sequence). The CDR3 bases are TGTGCCAGCAGCCAAGAGGGACTAGCGGGGGGGCGGCTCTACAATGAGCAGTTCTTC. Its protein is CASSQEGLAGGRLYNEQFF.